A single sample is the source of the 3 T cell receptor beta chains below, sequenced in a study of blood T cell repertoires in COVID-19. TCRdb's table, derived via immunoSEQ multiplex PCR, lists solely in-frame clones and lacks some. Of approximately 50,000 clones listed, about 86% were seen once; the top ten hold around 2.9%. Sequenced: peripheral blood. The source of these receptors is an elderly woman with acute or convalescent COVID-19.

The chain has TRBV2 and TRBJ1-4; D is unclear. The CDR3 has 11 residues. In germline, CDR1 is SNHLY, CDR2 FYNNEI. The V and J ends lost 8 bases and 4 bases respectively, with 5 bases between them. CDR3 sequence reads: CASWSNEKLFF. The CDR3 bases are TGTGCCAGCTGGAGTAATGAAAAACTGTTTTTT.

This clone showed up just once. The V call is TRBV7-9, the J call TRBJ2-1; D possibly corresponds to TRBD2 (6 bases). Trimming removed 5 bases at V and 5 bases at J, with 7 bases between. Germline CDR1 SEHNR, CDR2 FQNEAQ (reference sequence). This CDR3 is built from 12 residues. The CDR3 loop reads CASSQRDNEQFF. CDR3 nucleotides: TGTGCCAGCAGCCAGCGGGACAATGAGCAGTTCTTC.

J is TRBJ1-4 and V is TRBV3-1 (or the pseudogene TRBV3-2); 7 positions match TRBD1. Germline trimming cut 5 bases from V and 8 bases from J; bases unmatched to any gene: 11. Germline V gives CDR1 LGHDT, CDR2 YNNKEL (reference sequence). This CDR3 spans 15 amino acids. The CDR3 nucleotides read TGTGCCAGCAGCTCTCGGGGAGACAGGGACGAAAAACTGTTTTTT. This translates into CASSSRGDRDEKLFF.